This T cell receptor (beta chain) was identified in a study of cytomegalovirus exposure and HLA in healthy donors. Points from the study as a whole: Most CMV-associated TCR beta chains appeared HLA-restricted in a later analysis. When a later analysis was performed, an Asian-associated ancestry cluster reportedly had fewer N-insertions than the roughly 690-donor mean. With DRB1 most and HLA-C fewest, TCR association rates differed between HLA loci in a later analysis.

This clone appeared a few times. Its specificity is not known. 60 Vbeta and 13 Jbeta primers were used in PCR. The protocol was immunoSEQ multiplex PCR, while the TCRdb copy is restricted to in-frame clones and leaves out a portion. The sample records 170,000 or so clones, approximately 82% being singletons. Trimming removed 5 bases at V and 8 bases at J, with 12 bases between. The CDR3 has 11 amino acids. The germline V gene encodes CDR1 DFQATT and CDR2 SNEGSKA (reference sequence). The V gene is TRBV20-1, the J gene TRBJ1-1; a possible D gene is TRBD1 (5 bases). Sequencing was performed on PBMCs. This TCR came from a woman aged 25 to 39 in good health and CMV-seronegative. The CDR3 bases are TGCAGTGCTGGACGACAGCCAGAAGCTTTCTTT. This translates into CSAGRQPEAFF.